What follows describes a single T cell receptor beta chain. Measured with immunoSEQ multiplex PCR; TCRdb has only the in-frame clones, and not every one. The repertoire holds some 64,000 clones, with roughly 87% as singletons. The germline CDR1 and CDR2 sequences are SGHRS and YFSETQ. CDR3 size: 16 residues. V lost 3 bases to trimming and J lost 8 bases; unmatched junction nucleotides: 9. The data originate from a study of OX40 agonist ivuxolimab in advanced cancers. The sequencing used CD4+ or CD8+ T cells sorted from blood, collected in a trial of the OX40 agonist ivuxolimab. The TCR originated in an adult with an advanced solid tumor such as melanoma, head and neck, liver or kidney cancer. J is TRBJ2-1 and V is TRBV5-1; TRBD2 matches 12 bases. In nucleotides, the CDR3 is TGCGCCAGCAGCTACGGACTAGCGGGACCAGCAGATGAGCAGTTCTTC. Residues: CASSYGLAGPADEQFF.